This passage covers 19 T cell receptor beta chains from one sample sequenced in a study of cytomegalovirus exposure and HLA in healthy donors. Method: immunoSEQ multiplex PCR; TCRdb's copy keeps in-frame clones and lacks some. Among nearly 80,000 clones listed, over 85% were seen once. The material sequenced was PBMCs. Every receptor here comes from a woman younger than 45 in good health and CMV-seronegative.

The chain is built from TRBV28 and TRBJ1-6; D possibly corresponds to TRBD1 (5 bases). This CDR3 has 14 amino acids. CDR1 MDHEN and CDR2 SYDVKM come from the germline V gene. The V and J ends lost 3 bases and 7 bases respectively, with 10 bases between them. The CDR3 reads CASSLGGVNSPLHF. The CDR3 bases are TGTGCCAGCAGTTTGGGAGGGGTCAATTCACCCCTCCACTTT.

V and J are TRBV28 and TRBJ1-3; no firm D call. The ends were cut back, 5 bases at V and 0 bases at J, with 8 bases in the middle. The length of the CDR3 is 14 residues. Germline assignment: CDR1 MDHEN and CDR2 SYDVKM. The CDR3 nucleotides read TGTGCCAGCAGTGAGGGTCTCTCTGGAAACACCATATATTTT. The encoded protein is CASSEGLSGNTIYF. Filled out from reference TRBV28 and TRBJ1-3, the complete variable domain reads DVKVTQSSRYLVKRTGEKVFLECVQDMDHENMFWYRQDPGLGLRLIYFSYDVKMKEKGDIPEGYSVSREKKERFSLILESASTNQTSMYLCASSEGLSGNTIYFGEGSWLTVV.

CDR3 amino acids: CAWNGHTGTEAFF. The CDR3 DNA follows: TGTGCCTGGAATGGACATACGGGCACTGAAGCTTTCTTT. This sequence joins TRBV30 and TRBJ1-1, with TRBD1 as a possible D gene (5 bases). Germline CDR1 and CDR2: GTSNPN and SVGIG (reference sequence). V dropped 4 bases and J dropped 4 bases, with 13 bases sitting between them. The CDR3 runs 13 residues.

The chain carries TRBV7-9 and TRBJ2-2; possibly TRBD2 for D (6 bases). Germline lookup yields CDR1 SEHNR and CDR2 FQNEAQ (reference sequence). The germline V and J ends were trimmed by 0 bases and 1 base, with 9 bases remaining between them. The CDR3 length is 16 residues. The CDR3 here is CASSLAAGLNTGELFF. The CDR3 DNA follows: TGTGCCAGCAGCTTAGCAGCGGGTTTGAACACCGGGGAGCTGTTTTTT.

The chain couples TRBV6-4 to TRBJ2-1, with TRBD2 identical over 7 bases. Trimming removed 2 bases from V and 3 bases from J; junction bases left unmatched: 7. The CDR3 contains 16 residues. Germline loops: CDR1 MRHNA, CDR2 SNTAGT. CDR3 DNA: TGTGCCAGCAGTGACGGGCGGAGCGGGGACTACAATGAGCAGTTCTTC. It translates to CASSDGRSGDYNEQFF.

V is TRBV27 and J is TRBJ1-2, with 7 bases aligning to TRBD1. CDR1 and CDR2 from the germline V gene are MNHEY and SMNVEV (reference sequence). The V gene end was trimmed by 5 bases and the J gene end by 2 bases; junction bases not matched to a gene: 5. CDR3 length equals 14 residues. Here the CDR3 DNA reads TGTGCCAGCAGTCCACCGGGACAGAACTATGGCTACACCTTC. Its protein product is CASSPPGQNYGYTF.

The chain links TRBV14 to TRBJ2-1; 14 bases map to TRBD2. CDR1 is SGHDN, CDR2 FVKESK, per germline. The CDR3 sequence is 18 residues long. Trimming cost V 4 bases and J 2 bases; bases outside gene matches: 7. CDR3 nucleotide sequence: TGTGCCAGCAGCCCGGGACTAGCGGGAGAAGTGACCTACAATGAGCAGTTCTTC. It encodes CASSPGLAGEVTYNEQFF.

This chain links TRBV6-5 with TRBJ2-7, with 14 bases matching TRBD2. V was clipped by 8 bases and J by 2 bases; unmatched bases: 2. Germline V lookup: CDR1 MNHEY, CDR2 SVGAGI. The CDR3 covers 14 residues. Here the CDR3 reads CASSTSGRAYEQYF. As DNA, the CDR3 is TGTGCCAGCTCGACTAGCGGGAGGGCCTACGAGCAGTACTTC.

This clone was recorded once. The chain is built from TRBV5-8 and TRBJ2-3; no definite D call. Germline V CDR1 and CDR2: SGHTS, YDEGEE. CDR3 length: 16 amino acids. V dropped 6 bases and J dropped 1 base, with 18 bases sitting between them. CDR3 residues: CASKAPPLTGTDTQYF. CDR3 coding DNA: TGTGCCAGCAAAGCCCCACCTTTGACTGGCACAGATACGCAGTATTTT.

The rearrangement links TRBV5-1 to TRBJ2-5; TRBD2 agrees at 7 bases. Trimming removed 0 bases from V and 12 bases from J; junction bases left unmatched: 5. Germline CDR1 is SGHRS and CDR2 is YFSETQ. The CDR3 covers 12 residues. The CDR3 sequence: CASSLGRGGEYF. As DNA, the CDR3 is TGCGCCAGCAGCTTGGGTAGGGGAGGGGAGTACTTC.

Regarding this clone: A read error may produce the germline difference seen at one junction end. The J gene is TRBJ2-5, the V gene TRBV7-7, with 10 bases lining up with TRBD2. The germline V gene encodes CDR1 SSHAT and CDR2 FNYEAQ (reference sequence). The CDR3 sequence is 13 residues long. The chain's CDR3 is CASSLAGGETQYF. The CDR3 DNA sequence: TGTGCTAGCAGCTTAGCGGGGGGAGAGACCCAGTACTTC.

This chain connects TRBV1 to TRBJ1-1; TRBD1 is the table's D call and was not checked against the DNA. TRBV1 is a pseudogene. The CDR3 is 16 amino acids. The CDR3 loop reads CTSSQARQGRNTEAFF. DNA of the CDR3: TGCACCAGCAGCCAAGCTCGACAGGGAAGGAACACTGAAGCTTTCTTT.

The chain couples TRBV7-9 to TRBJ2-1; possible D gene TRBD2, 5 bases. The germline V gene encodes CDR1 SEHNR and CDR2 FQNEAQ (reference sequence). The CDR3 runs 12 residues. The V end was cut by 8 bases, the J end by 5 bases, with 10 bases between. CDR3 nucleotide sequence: TGTGCCAGCGGACTGACGGACAATGAGCAGTTCTTC. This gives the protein CASGLTDNEQFF.

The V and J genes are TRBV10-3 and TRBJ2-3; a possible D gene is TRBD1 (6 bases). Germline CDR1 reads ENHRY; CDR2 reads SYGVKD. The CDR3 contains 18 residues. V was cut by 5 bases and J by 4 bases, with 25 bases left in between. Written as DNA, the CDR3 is TGTGCCATCAGTCTCGGACAGAAGAGATCGTCAGGGGCAGATACGCAGTATTTT. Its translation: CAISLGQKRSSGADTQYF.

The chain's CDR3 is CASSEAGQGYEQYF. In nucleotides, the CDR3 is TGCGCCAGCAGCGAAGCGGGACAGGGTTACGAGCAGTACTTC. This chain uses TRBV5-1 with TRBJ2-7; 9 bases match TRBD1. CDR1 is SGHRS and CDR2 is YFSETQ in the germline V gene. This CDR3 has 14 amino acids. The V segment lost 4 bases and the J segment 4 bases; nucleotides outside the gene matches: 6.

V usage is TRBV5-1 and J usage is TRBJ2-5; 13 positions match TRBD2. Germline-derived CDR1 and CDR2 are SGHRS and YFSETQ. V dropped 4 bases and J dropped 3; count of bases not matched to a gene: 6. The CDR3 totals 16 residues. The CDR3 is CASSRGTSGTEETQYF. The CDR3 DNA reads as TGCGCCAGCAGCCGCGGGACTAGCGGGACGGAAGAGACCCAGTACTTC.

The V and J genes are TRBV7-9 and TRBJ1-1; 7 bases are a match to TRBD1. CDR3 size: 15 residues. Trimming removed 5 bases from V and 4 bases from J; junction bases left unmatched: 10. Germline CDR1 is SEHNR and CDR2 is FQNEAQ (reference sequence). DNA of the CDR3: TGTGCCAGCAGCCTAGGGGGGGCAGGGGGCACTGAAGCTTTCTTT. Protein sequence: CASSLGGAGGTEAFF.

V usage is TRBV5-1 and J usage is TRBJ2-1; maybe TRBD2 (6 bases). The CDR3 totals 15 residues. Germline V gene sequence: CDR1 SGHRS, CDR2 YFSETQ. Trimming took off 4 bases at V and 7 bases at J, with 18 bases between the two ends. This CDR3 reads CASSGAGTGGNEQFF. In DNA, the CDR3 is TGCGCCAGCAGCGGCGCGGGGACTGGGGGGAATGAGCAGTTCTTC.

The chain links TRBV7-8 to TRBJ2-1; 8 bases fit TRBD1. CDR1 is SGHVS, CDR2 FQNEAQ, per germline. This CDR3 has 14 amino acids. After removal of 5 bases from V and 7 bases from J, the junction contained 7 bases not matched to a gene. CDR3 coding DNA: TGTGCCAGCAGCAACAGGACAGGGCTGAATGAGCAGTTCTTC. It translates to CASSNRTGLNEQFF.